The clone carrying this TCR beta chain was recorded only once. The antigen remains undetermined. CDR1 is KGHSH, CDR2 LQKENI, per germline. The CDR3 is 16 amino acids. Deletions cut 3 bases from V and 1 base from J, with 13 bases between. The method was immunoSEQ multiplex PCR; TCRdb's version includes in-frame clones alone and lacks a portion of them. The table records 150,000 to 200,000 clones, roughly 93% of them present only once. The record originates from a study of T cell responses to AZD1222 COVID-19 vaccine. Study outcomes and limitations: There were mostly white British donors and more females than males, and clonal diversity was possibly underestimated. Receipt of two AZD1222 doses was followed by a rise in Spike-specific TCR breadth and depth.

Sequenced material: peripheral blood, taken on day 0 of AZD1222 vaccination. The sequence came from an adult in good health. The chain joins TRBV18 to TRBJ1-5; a possible D gene is TRBD1 (5 bases). CDR3 bases: TGTGCCAGCTCACCCTCCGATTGGGGGAGCAATCAGCCCCAGCATTTT. Translation gives CASSPSDWGSNQPQHF.